The entry that follows covers one T cell receptor beta chain sequence. The table lists this clonotype with many counts. The antigen it binds to is not known. Base qualities are missing; no much larger clone stands one base away. The receptor library was made with multiplex PCR. TCRdb names Illumina HiSeq 4000 as the instrument used. iRepertoire HTBI primers and Arm-PCR amplification of CDR3 regions were used to construct TCR beta libraries. Before sequencing, the PCR products underwent gel purification. From the authors' description of their analysis: Gene usage analysis of CDR3 amino acid clonotypes relied on the roughly 67 TRBV and around 13 TRBJ segments identified across samples. COPE and FqMerger were used to merge the filtered high-quality paired reads into contigs. BLAST was used to align contigs to the IMGT TRBV, TRBD and TRBJ reference genes, and CDR3 was defined following IMGT. Clonotypes above 0.1% frequency were classified as highly expanded clones. Shannon entropy served as the measure of repertoire diversity, while the Gini coefficient captured V-J evenness. Clonotypes shared by more than one individual were considered public. TCRdb took the public reads, trimmed them with fastp at Q25, ran MiXCR for clone calling and kept in-frame beta chains. Duplicate CDR3 protein sequences are folded into a single record with the most common DNA and genes. These V and J calls originate from TCRdb's pipeline instead of the authors' own analysis. The sample has about 310,000 distinct CDR3 sequences on record, 20% to 25% of them singletons. The biggest ten clones account for approximately 53% of the sample.

This entry is derived from a study of regulatory T cells in long-lasting Graves disease (dated by TCRdb to the early 2020s). About the full investigation: Persistent Graves' disease was defined as persistently positive TSH receptor autoantibodies together with antithyroid drug treatment for over 5 years. A total of roughly 35 samples underwent TCR sequencing: around 13 from persistent and approximately 20 from newly diagnosed Graves' disease patients. On average, persistent Graves' disease patients in the clinical cohort had been on antithyroid drugs for around ten years. Persistent Graves' disease patients were compared with newly diagnosed Graves' disease patients by peripheral blood TCR sequencing and RNA sequencing. The study was registered as a clinical trial and conducted in China.

The meaning of the sample's time point label: persistent/refractory GD, antithyroid drugs over 5 years with positive TRAb. For both TCR sequencing and RNA sequencing, RNA was extracted from PBMCs in TRIzol. Graves' disease was diagnosed according to American Thyroid Association guidelines. Patients were recruited from an endocrinology department in Xi'an, China. From each patient, around 8.3 milliliters of peripheral blood was collected into an EDTA anticoagulant tube. Ficoll Paque Plus density gradient separation was used to isolate PBMCs, and no further T cell sorting was done. An Agilent 2100 Bioanalyzer and agarose gel were used to check RNA quality, and a NanoDrop 2000 was used to measure RNA concentration. What the research found in general, with its limitations: Persistent disease showed preferential use of TRBV28, TRBJ1-2 and TRBJ2-5, whereas newly diagnosed disease favored TRBV20-1 and TRBJ2-1. Lower TCR Shannon entropy and fewer highly expanded clones were observed in persistent Graves' disease patients than in newly diagnosed patients, which suggested clonal expansion. Only the TCR beta chain was sequenced and analyzed. The study examined only peripheral blood because the primary lesion, thyroid tissue, could not be accessed. The small sample size was acknowledged by the authors as a limitation that may reduce accuracy. More public clonotypes were shared among persistent patients (over 2,500) than among newly diagnosed patients (roughly 1,000).

Trimmed from V: 7 bases; trimmed from J: 5 bases; junction bases lacking a gene match: 6. Reading from cysteine to phenylalanine, the CDR3 counts 13 amino acids. Left in the record is the CDR3 DNA by itself, 39 bases read in frame from the first base. The germline V gene supplies CDR1 MDHEN and CDR2 SYDVKM. Here the sequenced sample was peripheral blood mononuclear cells (PBMCs), taken when the disease was refractory, from a patient treated with antithyroid drugs. This TCR was sampled from a female donor with Graves disease. The receptor chain draws on TRBV28 and TRBJ1-2; 8 bases in the middle match TRBD1. The CDR3 in this case is CASTIGQGYGYTF. The nucleotide sequence reads as follows: TGTGCCAGCACCATCGGACAGGGTTATGGCTACACCTTC.